These 11 T cell receptor beta chains came from one sample sequenced in a study of control samples from healthy donors and cancer patients. Produced via immunoSEQ multiplex PCR; TCRdb's table is partial and in-frame only. The table for this sample gives approximately 190,000 clones. The sample comprised blood. These TCRs come from a woman younger than 45 in good health.

V usage is TRBV2 and J usage is TRBJ2-5, with D perhaps TRBD1 (5 bases). This CDR3 is 16 amino acids long. The germline gives CDR1 SNHLY, CDR2 FYNNEI. V was clipped by 5 bases and J by 5 bases, with 21 bases between them. The CDR3 here is CASSRNRQSNTETQYF. DNA of the CDR3: TGTGCCAGCAGTAGGAATCGACAGTCTAATACGGAGACCCAGTACTTC.

This chain links TRBV28 with TRBJ1-1; no clear D. The V end was cut by 2 bases, the J end by 7 bases, with 8 bases between. The CDR3 has 12 residues. CDR1 MDHEN and CDR2 SYDVKM come from the germline V gene. CDR3 DNA sequence: TGTGCCAGCAGTTTAGAGTGGGGTGAAGCTTTCTTT. It encodes CASSLEWGEAFF.

The genes are TRBV7-9 and TRBJ2-1; tentatively, D is TRBD1 or TRBD2 (5 bases each). The V end was cut by 5 bases, the J end by 8 bases, with 10 bases between. CDR1 and CDR2 from the germline V gene are SEHNR and FQNEAQ (reference sequence). The CDR3 length is 12 residues. The CDR3 loop reads CASSRDGDEQFF. The CDR3 bases are TGTGCCAGCAGCCGGGACGGGGATGAGCAGTTCTTC.

This sequence joins TRBV19 and TRBJ2-1; D is unresolved. Per germline, CDR1 LNHDA and CDR2 SQIVND (reference sequence). Between the trimmed V and J ends, which lost 8 bases and 4 bases, there was a span of 15 bases. The CDR3 contains 14 residues. CDR3 nucleotides: TGTGCCAGTTCCGGGTGGACGGCGTACAATGAGCAGTTCTTC. It is translated as CASSGWTAYNEQFF.

The J gene is TRBJ1-2, the V gene TRBV9; 8 nucleotides agree with TRBD1. The CDR3 loop spans 11 amino acids. V was pared by 7 bases and J by 6 bases, with 2 bases of the junction left unmatched. CDR1 and CDR2 (germline): SGDLS, YYNGEE. The CDR3 loop is CASGQGNGYTF. The CDR3 DNA reads TGTGCCAGCGGACAGGGTAATGGCTACACCTTC.

V gene TRBV9 combines with J gene TRBJ2-3, with TRBD2 matching over 13 bases. Germline CDR1 and CDR2: SGDLS and YYNGEE. This CDR3 comprises 15 residues. The trim removed 1 base at V and 4 bases at J, leaving 0 bases unmatched. CDR3 protein: CASSVTSGGADTQYF. CDR3 in DNA: TGTGCCAGCAGCGTAACTAGCGGGGGGGCAGATACGCAGTATTTT.

V is TRBV5-1 and J is TRBJ2-7; no clear D. Trimming removed 2 bases from V and 4 bases from J, with 10 bases in between. Germline CDR1 SGHRS, CDR2 YFSETQ. The CDR3 is made up of 13 amino acids. The CDR3 nucleotides read TGCGCCAGCAGCTTCGGAGTGGGATACGAGCAGTACTTC. Translating gives CASSFGVGYEQYF.

The chain combines TRBV19 with TRBJ1-1; no definite D call. The germline gives CDR1 LNHDA, CDR2 SQIVND (reference sequence). CDR3 length: 13 amino acids. V was pared by 4 bases and J by 3 bases, with 9 bases between. The CDR3 DNA is TGTGCCAGTAGTACCGCTCGGGACACTGAAGCTTTCTTT. Amino acid sequence: CASSTARDTEAFF.

This sequence joins TRBV7-9 and TRBJ1-1; no clear D. The length of the CDR3 is 13 residues. Between the trimmed V and J ends, which lost 8 bases and 1 base, there was a span of 11 bases. Germline CDR1 is SEHNR and CDR2 is FQNEAQ (reference sequence). CDR3 region: CASLEGRNTEAFF. The DNA for the CDR3 is TGTGCCAGCCTAGAGGGAAGGAACACTGAAGCTTTCTTT.

The genes are TRBV4-3 and TRBJ2-3; no clear D. V shed 0 bases and J shed 6 bases, with 13 bases lying between them. The germline CDR1 and CDR2 sequences are LGHNA and YSLEER. There are 15 residues in the CDR3. CDR3 DNA: TGCGCCAGCAGCCAAGATCGGACGCCCACGGATACGCAGTATTTT. It specifies CASSQDRTPTDTQYF.

V gene TRBV3-1 (or the pseudogene TRBV3-2) combines with J gene TRBJ2-1; 9 bases are a match to TRBD1. The CDR3 has 16 residues. V was clipped by 6 bases and J by 12 bases; unmatched bases: 18. CDR1 and CDR2 (germline): LGHDT, YNNKEL (reference sequence). In nucleotides, the CDR3 is TGTGCCAGCAGTCGGACAGGGGTAAAGGGGGGCACAGGGCAGTTCTTC. Translated: CASSRTGVKGGTGQFF.